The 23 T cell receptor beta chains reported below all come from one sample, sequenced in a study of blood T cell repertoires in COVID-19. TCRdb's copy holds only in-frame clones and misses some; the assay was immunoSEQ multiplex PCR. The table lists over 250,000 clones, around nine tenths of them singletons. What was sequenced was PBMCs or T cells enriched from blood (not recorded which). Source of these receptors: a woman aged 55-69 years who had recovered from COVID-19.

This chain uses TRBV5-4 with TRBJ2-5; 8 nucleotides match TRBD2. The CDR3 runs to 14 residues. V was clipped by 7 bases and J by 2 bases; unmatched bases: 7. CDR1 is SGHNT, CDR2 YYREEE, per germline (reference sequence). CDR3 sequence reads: CASSIGGGQETQYF. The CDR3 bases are TGTGCCAGCTCCATCGGGGGGGGGCAAGAGACCCAGTACTTC.

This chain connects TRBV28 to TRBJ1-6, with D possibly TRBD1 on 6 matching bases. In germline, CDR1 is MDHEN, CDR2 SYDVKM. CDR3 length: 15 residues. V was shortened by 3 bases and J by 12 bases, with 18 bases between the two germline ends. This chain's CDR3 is CASSFPRGSSLPLHF. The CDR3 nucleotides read TGTGCCAGCAGTTTCCCCAGGGGCTCCTCCCTACCCCTCCACTTT.

The CDR3 DNA sequence: TGTGCCAGCAGCGGGGGACTCCGCAATGAGCAGTTCTTC. This translates into CASSGGLRNEQFF. The rearrangement joins TRBV9 to TRBJ2-1; D may be TRBD2 (6 bases). V was cut by 3 bases and J by 6 bases, with 10 bases left in between. Germline CDR1 and CDR2: SGDLS and YYNGEE. The CDR3 contains 13 residues. The complete variable domain, with remaining parts taken from reference TRBV9 and TRBJ2-1, reads DSGVTQTPKHLITATGQRVTLRCSPRSGDLSVYWYQQSLDQGLQFLIQYYNGEERAKGNILERFSAQQFPDLHSELNLSSLELGDSALYFCASSGGLRNEQFFGPGTRLTVL.

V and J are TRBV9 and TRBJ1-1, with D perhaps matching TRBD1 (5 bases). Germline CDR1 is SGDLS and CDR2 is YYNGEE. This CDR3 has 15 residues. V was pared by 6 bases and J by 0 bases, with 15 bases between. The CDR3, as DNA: TGTGCCAGCACCCCAGATGGCAGGGTGAACACTGAAGCTTTCTTT. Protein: CASTPDGRVNTEAFF.

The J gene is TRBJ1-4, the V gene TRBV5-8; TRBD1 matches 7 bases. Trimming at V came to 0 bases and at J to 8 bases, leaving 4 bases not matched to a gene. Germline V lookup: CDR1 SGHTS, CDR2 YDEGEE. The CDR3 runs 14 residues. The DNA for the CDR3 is TGTGCCAGCAGCTTGGGACAGGGCCGAGAAAAACTGTTTTTT. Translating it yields CASSLGQGREKLFF.

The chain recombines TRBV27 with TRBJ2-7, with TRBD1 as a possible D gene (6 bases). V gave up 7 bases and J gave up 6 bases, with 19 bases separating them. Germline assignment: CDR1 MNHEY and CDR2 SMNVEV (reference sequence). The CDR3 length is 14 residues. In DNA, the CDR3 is TGTGCCAGCACCCGACCGGGACAAAGCTCCGAGCAGTACTTC. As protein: CASTRPGQSSEQYF.

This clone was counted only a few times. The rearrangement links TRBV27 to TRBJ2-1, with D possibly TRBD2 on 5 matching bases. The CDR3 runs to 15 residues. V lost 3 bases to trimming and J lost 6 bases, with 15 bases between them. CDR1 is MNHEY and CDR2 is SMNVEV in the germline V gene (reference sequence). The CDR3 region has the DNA TGTGCCAGCAGTTTCATGGCTAGAGGAGGCAATGAGCAGTTCTTC. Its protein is CASSFMARGGNEQFF.

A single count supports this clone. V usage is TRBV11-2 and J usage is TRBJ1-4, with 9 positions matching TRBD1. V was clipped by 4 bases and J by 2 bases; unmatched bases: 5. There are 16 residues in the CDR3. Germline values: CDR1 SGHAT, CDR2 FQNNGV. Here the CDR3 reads CASSSGGTGTNEKLFF. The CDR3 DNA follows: TGTGCCAGCAGCTCGGGGGGGACAGGGACTAATGAAAAACTGTTTTTT.

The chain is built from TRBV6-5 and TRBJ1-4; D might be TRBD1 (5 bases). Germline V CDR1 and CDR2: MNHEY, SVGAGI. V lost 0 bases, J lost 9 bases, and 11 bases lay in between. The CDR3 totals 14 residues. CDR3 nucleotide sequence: TGTGCCAGCAGTTACTCACCGACAGATCAAAAACTGTTTTTT. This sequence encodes CASSYSPTDQKLFF.

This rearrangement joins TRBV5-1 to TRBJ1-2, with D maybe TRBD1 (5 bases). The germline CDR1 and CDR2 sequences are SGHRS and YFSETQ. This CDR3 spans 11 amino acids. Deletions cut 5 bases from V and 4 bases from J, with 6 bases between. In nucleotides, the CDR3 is TGCGCCAGCAGAGACAGCTATGGCTACACCTTC. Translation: CASRDSYGYTF.

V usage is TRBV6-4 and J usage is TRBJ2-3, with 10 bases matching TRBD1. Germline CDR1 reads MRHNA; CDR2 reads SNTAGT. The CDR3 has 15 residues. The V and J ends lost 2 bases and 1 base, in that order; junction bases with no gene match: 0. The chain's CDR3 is CASSDGTGGTDTQYF. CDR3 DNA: TGTGCCAGCAGTGACGGGACAGGGGGCACAGATACGCAGTATTTT.

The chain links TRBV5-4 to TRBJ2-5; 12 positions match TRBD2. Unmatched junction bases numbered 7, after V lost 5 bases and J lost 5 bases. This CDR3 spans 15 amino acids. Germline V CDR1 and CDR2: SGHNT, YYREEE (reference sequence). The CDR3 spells CASSSGLAGFETQYF. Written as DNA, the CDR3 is TGTGCCAGCAGTTCCGGACTAGCGGGGTTTGAGACCCAGTACTTC.

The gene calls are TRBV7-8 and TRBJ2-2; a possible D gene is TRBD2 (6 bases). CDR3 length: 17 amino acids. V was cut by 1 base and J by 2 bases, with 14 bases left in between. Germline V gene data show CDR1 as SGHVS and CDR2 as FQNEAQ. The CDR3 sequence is CASSLVLSSANTGELFF. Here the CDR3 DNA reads TGTGCCAGCAGCTTAGTGTTGTCTAGCGCTAACACCGGGGAGCTGTTTTTT.

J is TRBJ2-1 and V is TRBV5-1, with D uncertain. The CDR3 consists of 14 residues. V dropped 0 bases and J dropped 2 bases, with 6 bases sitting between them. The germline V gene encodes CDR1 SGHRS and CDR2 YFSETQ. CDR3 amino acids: CASSLATTYNEQFF. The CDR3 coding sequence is TGCGCCAGCAGCTTGGCTACTACCTACAATGAGCAGTTCTTC.

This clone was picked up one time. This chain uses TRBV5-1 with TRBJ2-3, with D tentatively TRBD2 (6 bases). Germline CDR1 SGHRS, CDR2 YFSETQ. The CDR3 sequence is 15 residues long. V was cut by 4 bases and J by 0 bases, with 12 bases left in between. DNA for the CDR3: TGCGCCAGCAGCCCCGGGGGTGCTAGCACAGATACGCAGTATTTT. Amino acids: CASSPGGASTDTQYF.

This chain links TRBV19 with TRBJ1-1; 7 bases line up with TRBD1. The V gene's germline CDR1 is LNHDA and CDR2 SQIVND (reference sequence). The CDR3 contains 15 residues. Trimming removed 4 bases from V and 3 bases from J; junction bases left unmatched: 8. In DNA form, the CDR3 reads TGTGCCAGTAGTAGGGGACAGCCATATTACACTGAAGCTTTCTTT. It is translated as CASSRGQPYYTEAFF.

The CDR3 loop is CASSPAFGSSGNTIYF. As DNA, the CDR3 is TGTGCCAGCTCACCGGCGTTCGGGTCCTCTGGAAACACCATATATTTT. V is TRBV18 and J is TRBJ1-3, with no clear D. Per germline, CDR1 KGHSH and CDR2 LQKENI. Trimming shortened V by 3 bases and J by 0 bases, and 12 bases separated the two germline ends. This CDR3 contains 16 residues. Supplemented by reference TRBV18 and TRBJ1-3, the full variable domain reads NAGVMQNPRHLVRRRGQEARLRCSPMKGHSHVYWYRQLPEEGLKFMVYLQKENIIDESGMPKERFSAEFPKEGPSILRIQQVVRGDSAAYFCASSPAFGSSGNTIYFGEGSWLTVV.

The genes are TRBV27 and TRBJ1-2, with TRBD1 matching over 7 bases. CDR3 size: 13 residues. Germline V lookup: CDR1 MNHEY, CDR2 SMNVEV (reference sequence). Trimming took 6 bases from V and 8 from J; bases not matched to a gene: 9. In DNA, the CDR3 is TGTGCCAGCAGCGTTAGGGGGCAGGGGGGCTACACCTTC. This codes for CASSVRGQGGYTF.

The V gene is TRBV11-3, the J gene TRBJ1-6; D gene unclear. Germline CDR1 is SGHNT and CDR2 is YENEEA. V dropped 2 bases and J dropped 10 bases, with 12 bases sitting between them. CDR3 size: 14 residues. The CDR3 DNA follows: TGTGCCAGCAGCTTATCCCACAGTGGCTCACCCCTCCACTTT. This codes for CASSLSHSGSPLHF.

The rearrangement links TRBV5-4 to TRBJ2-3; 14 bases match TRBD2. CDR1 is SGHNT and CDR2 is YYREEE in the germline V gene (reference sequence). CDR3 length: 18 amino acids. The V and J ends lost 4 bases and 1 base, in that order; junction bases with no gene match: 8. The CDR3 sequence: CASSRGLAGAVGTDTQYF. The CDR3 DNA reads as TGTGCCAGCAGCCGGGGACTAGCGGGGGCGGTTGGCACAGATACGCAGTATTTT.

This CDR3 reads CASRARYGLAGVVTDTQYF. The CDR3 region has the DNA TGTGCCAGCAGAGCAAGATATGGACTAGCGGGAGTCGTGACAGATACGCAGTATTTT. This chain links TRBV3-1 (or the pseudogene TRBV3-2) with TRBJ2-3, with 13 bases that match TRBD2. After removal of 6 bases from V and 3 bases from J, the junction contained 15 bases not matched to a gene. The CDR3 contains 19 residues. The V gene's germline CDR1 is LGHDT and CDR2 YNNKEL (reference sequence).

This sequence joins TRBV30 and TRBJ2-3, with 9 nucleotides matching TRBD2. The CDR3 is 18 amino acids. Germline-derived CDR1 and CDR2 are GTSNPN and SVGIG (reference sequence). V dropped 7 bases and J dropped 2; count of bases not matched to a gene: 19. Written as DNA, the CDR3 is TGTGCCTTGGAGGGGAGACAGAGCAGCGGGGGGACCACAGATACGCAGTATTTT. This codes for CALEGRQSSGGTTDTQYF. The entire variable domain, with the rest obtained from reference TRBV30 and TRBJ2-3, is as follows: SQTIHQWPATLVQPVGSPLSLECTVEGTSNPNLYWYRQAAGRGLQLLFYSVGIGQISSEVPQNLSASRPQDRQFILSSKKLLLSDSGFYLCALEGRQSSGGTTDTQYFGPGTRLTVL.

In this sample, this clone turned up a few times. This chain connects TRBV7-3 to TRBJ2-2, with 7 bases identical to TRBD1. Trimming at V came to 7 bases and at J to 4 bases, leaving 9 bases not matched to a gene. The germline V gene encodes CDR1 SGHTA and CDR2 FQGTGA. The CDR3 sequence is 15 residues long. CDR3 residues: CASTPDRESTGELFF. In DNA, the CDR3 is TGTGCCAGCACCCCAGACAGGGAGAGCACCGGGGAGCTGTTTTTT. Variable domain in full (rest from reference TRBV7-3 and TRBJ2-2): GAGVSQTPSNKVTEKGKYVELRCDPISGHTALYWYRQSLGQGPEFLIYFQGTGAADDSGLPNDRFFAVRPEGSVSTLKIQRTERGDSAVYLCASTPDRESTGELFFGEGSRLTVL.